These 29 T cell receptor beta chains originate from one sample sequenced in a study of T cells after yellow fever vaccination (dated by TCRdb to 2018 to 2020). Library method: 5' RACE. The instrument was an Illumina HiSeq 2500. The raw public data were reprocessed by TCRdb itself: fastp quality trimming at Q25, MiXCR clonotype calling, in-frame beta chains only. Every CDR3 protein is listed once, alongside the most common genes and DNA of its rows. The sample table lists some 80,000 distinct CDR3 sequences, less than 15% of them with a count of one. The ten top clones hold around 25% of the sample. Interpreted using the paper, the treatment or condition label stands for: live attenuated yellow fever vaccine strain. The starting material was CD8+ T cells not binding an NS4B(214-222) dextramer, sorted from PBMCs, obtained more than 20 days after the first yellow fever vaccination. In light of the paper, this sample's cell subset or site label describes: NS4B epitope dextramer-negative CD8 T cells. These receptors were obtained from a man between 18 and 29 years old who received the YFV17D yellow fever vaccine.

This clonotype was observed a few times. V and J are TRBV7-9 and TRBJ1-1, with D perhaps TRBD1 (6 bases). Trimming removed 1 base from V and 8 bases from J, with 8 bases in between. This CDR3 spans 12 amino acids. CDR1 is SEHNR, CDR2 FQNEAQ, per germline (reference sequence). CDR3 loop: CASSLGTDEAFF. The CDR3 DNA follows: TGTGCCAGCAGCTTAGGGACAGACGAAGCTTTCTTT.

The chain links TRBV29-1 to TRBJ2-4; D assignment may be TRBD1 or TRBD2 (5 bases each). Trimming pared 4 bases from V and 1 base from J, leaving 17 bases between. Per germline, CDR1 SQVTM and CDR2 ANQGSEA. CDR3 size: 16 residues. Here the CDR3 DNA reads TGCAGCGTTGTTTCCGGGACCCCCGGGGCCAAAAACATTCAGTACTTC. Its translation: CSVVSGTPGAKNIQYF.

This rearrangement joins TRBV4-1 to TRBJ2-1; 8 bases map to TRBD1. Germline V gene data show CDR1 as MGHRA and CDR2 as YSYEKL. V gave up 0 bases and J gave up 8 bases; unmatched junction bases: 9. This CDR3 comprises 16 residues. CDR3 loop: CASSQDPGGGFYEQFF. The CDR3 region has the DNA TGCGCCAGCAGCCAAGATCCAGGGGGCGGTTTCTATGAGCAGTTCTTC.

This clonotype was found a few times. This chain joins TRBV9 and TRBJ2-3; no reliable D call. V lost 3 bases and J lost 6, with 8 bases in between. The CDR3 is 12 amino acids. The germline gives CDR1 SGDLS, CDR2 YYNGEE. CDR3: CASSAPSDTQYF. CDR3 nucleotide sequence: TGTGCCAGCAGCGCCCCGTCGGATACGCAGTATTTT.

V usage is TRBV5-1 and J usage is TRBJ2-3; D gene uncertain. CDR3 length: 16 residues. V was cut by 0 bases and J by 4 bases, with 15 bases left in between. CDR1 and CDR2 from the germline V gene are SGHRS and YFSETQ. The CDR3 spells CASSLALSWDADTQYF. CDR3 DNA sequence: TGCGCCAGCAGCTTGGCCCTTAGTTGGGATGCAGATACGCAGTATTTT.

This rearrangement joins TRBV12-3 or TRBV12-4 to TRBJ2-7, with 7 bases aligning to TRBD2. The CDR3 is 14 residues long. Germline trimming cut 6 bases from V and 0 bases from J; bases unmatched to any gene: 5. CDR3 residues: CASRATSASYEQYF. CDR3 nucleotide sequence: TGTGCCAGCAGGGCAACTAGCGCCTCCTACGAGCAGTACTTC.

V is TRBV20-1 and J is TRBJ2-7, with 8 positions matching TRBD1. CDR1 DFQATT and CDR2 SNEGSKA come from the germline V gene (reference sequence). This CDR3 region has 14 residues. Trimming removed 5 bases from V and 2 bases from J; junction bases left unmatched: 8. CDR3 bases: TGCAGTGCTGAGGGACAGGCGGTAACCTACGAGCAGTACTTC. Translation: CSAEGQAVTYEQYF.

This clonotype was seen a handful of times. CDR3 in DNA: TGTGCCAGCGGTCTTGCCTTCAACACTGAAGCTTTCTTT. Protein product: CASGLAFNTEAFF. The genes are TRBV27 and TRBJ1-1; no firm D call. In germline, CDR1 is MNHEY, CDR2 SMNVEV (reference sequence). V was clipped by 8 bases and J by 2 bases, with 12 bases between them. The CDR3 consists of 13 residues.

This clonotype was detected ten times or more. The chain employs TRBV7-9 and TRBJ2-7; D is unclear. The CDR3 contains 12 residues. V was pared by 0 bases and J by 5 bases, with 5 bases between. CDR1 is SEHNR and CDR2 is FQNEAQ in the germline V gene (reference sequence). The CDR3 region has the DNA TGTGCCAGCAGCTTAGCTTCCCACGAGCAGTACTTC. The encoded protein is CASSLASHEQYF.

This clonotype occurred a few times. This chain connects TRBV2 to TRBJ2-1; 7 bases are shared with TRBD1. The V segment lost 0 bases and the J segment 12 bases; nucleotides outside the gene matches: 11. The CDR3 extends over 15 amino acids. Germline V lookup: CDR1 SNHLY, CDR2 FYNNEI. DNA of the CDR3: TGTGCCAGCAGTGAAGCGGGACAGTATACAATGGTGCAGTTCTTC. The encoded protein is CASSEAGQYTMVQFF.

There are a few counts of this clonotype. This chain links TRBV4-2 with TRBJ2-3; D is undetermined. Trimming took off 2 bases at V and 3 bases at J, with 9 bases between the two ends. Germline V gives CDR1 LGHNA, CDR2 YNFKEQ. This CDR3 spans 14 amino acids. In DNA, the CDR3 is TGTGCCAGCAGCCAACCATCCAGTACAGATACGCAGTATTTT. This codes for CASSQPSSTDTQYF.

In the case of this clonotype: Relative to the germline gene, one junction end is altered; a read error may explain this. The genes are TRBV29-1 and TRBJ2-1; D is unresolved. CDR3 length: 12 residues. Germline CDR1 is SQVTM and CDR2 is ANQGSEA. The CDR3 region is CSVKDMNNEQFF. DNA for the CDR3: TGCAGCGTTAAAGACATGAACAATGAGCAGTTCTTC.

This clonotype was counted a few times. The rearrangement links TRBV7-9 to TRBJ2-3; 8 bases fit TRBD2. The CDR3 extends over 16 amino acids. J was trimmed by 5 bases and V by 2 bases; bases with no gene match: 9. Germline lookup yields CDR1 SEHNR and CDR2 FQNEAQ (reference sequence). CDR3 coding DNA: TGTGCCAGCAGCTTATGGGCCGGGGGGGTTCGAGATACGCAGTATTTT. It specifies CASSLWAGGVRDTQYF.

The genes are TRBV4-1 and TRBJ2-3, with D perhaps given as TRBD1 or TRBD2 (6 bases each). CDR1 is MGHRA and CDR2 is YSYEKL in the germline V gene. This CDR3 has 15 amino acids. The V end lost 4 bases, the J end lost 3 bases, and 14 bases lay between the germline ends. The CDR3 region has the DNA TGCGCCAGCAGCCTCACCGGGGGCTGGACAGATACGCAGTATTTT. Translated, it gives CASSLTGGWTDTQYF.

This sequence joins TRBV4-1 and TRBJ2-1; 10 nucleotides align to TRBD2. J was trimmed by 2 bases and V by 1 base; bases with no gene match: 20. Germline CDR1 is MGHRA and CDR2 is YSYEKL. This CDR3 comprises 22 residues. The CDR3 is CASSQVYLGAASGSPPYNEQFF. DNA for the CDR3: TGCGCCAGCAGCCAAGTATATCTGGGGGCGGCTAGCGGGAGCCCACCCTACAATGAGCAGTTCTTC.

This clonotype was observed many times. The rearrangement uses TRBV12-3 or TRBV12-4 and TRBJ2-1; no firm D call. Trimming stripped 5 bases from V and 8 bases from J, with 19 bases between. The CDR3 is 15 residues long. The CDR3 bases are TGTGCCAGCAGTAGTTCTAGTCTTCCGGGCGATGAGCAGTTCTTC. Protein: CASSSSSLPGDEQFF.

This clonotype appeared a few times. The chain combines TRBV5-1 with TRBJ2-7; the D is unclear. With 2 bases removed from V and 0 bases from J, the gap between germline ends came to 6 bases. The CDR3 runs to 13 residues. CDR1 SGHRS and CDR2 YFSETQ come from the germline V gene. CDR3 sequence: CASSFEPSYEQYV. CDR3 nucleotides: TGCGCCAGCAGCTTCGAACCCTCCTACGAGCAGTACGTC.

V usage is TRBV25-1 and J usage is TRBJ2-1; 9 bases are shared with TRBD1. Germline V CDR1 and CDR2: MGHDK, SYGVNS. After removal of 2 bases from V and 5 bases from J, the junction contained 13 bases not matched to a gene. The CDR3 is made up of 18 amino acids. CDR3 protein: CASSEPSPGQGIHNEQFF. The CDR3 DNA sequence: TGTGCCAGCAGTGAACCTTCACCGGGACAGGGTATCCACAATGAGCAGTTCTTC.

The chain couples TRBV19 to TRBJ1-1; D gene uncertain. This CDR3 is built from 15 residues. CDR1 is LNHDA and CDR2 is SQIVND in the germline V gene (reference sequence). Deletions cut 0 bases from V and 0 bases from J, with 8 bases between. The CDR3, as DNA: TGTGCCAGTAGTATAGATTGGCTGATGAACACTGAAGCTTTCTTT. Translation: CASSIDWLMNTEAFF.

The gene calls are TRBV2 and TRBJ2-1, with 9 bases lining up with TRBD1. CDR1 and CDR2 from the germline V gene are SNHLY and FYNNEI. This CDR3 has 18 residues. The trim removed 11 bases at V and 3 bases at J, leaving 20 bases unmatched. The DNA of the CDR3 is TGTGCCTTCAGATATCCTCTACCGGGACAGGGAAACTACAATGAGCAGTTCTTC. It codes for CAFRYPLPGQGNYNEQFF.

This clonotype was picked up a small number of times. The genes are TRBV7-3 and TRBJ2-5; 8 bases match TRBD1. Trimming took 2 bases from V and 6 from J; bases not matched to a gene: 8. Germline values: CDR1 SGHTA, CDR2 FQGTGA. This CDR3 is 15 amino acids long. The DNA for the CDR3 is TGTGCCAGCAGCTTAGACGACAGGGGCGGGAAGACCCAGTACTTC. It is translated as CASSLDDRGGKTQYF.

V usage is TRBV6-1 and J usage is TRBJ1-2; TRBD1 might be the D (5 bases). The CDR3 runs 13 residues. Trimming removed 3 bases at V and 8 bases at J, with 13 bases between. Germline V gene lookup returns CDR1 MNHNS and CDR2 SASEGT. This CDR3 is CASSDVGGGGYTF. The CDR3, as DNA: TGTGCCAGCAGTGATGTTGGGGGAGGCGGCTACACCTTC.

This clonotype appeared a few times. V is TRBV5-1 and J is TRBJ2-1; D gene ambiguous. CDR3 size: 12 residues. In germline, CDR1 is SGHRS, CDR2 YFSETQ. V lost 2 bases and J lost 6, with 6 bases in between. CDR3 in DNA: TGCGCCAGCAGCTTCCGTATCAATGAGCAGTTCTTC. It translates to CASSFRINEQFF.

This clonotype showed up many times. J is TRBJ1-2 and V is TRBV15, with 7 bases that match TRBD1. The V gene's germline CDR1 is LNHNV and CDR2 YYDKDF (reference sequence). V was pared by 3 bases and J by 2 bases, with 12 bases of the junction left unmatched. CDR3 length equals 17 residues. The CDR3 protein is CATSRDHFTQGNYGYTF. The CDR3 region has the DNA TGTGCCACCAGCAGGGACCACTTTACACAGGGGAACTATGGCTACACCTTC.

The chain links TRBV21-1 to TRBJ2-1; the D segment call TRBD1 is taken from the table without a DNA check. TRBV21-1 constitutes a pseudogene. CDR3 length equals 15 residues. CDR3: CASSARDRGQREQFF. In DNA, the CDR3 is TGTGCCAGCAGCGCGCGGGACAGGGGGCAGAGAGAGCAGTTCTTC.

This rearrangement joins TRBV11-3 to TRBJ2-6; the D call may be TRBD1 or TRBD2 (6 bases each). Germline V gene data show CDR1 as SGHNT and CDR2 as YENEEA. Trimming removed 5 bases at V and 14 bases at J, with 16 bases between. The CDR3 runs to 13 residues. The CDR3 coding sequence is TGTGCCAGCAGCGGAGGGACAACCGGACTCCTGACTTTC. Its protein is CASSGGTTGLLTF.

This clonotype was detected only a few times. The rearrangement links TRBV12-5 to TRBJ1-3, with D tentatively TRBD1 (5 bases). Germline V lookup: CDR1 LGHNT, CDR2 FRNRAP. Trimming pared 3 bases from V and 4 bases from J, leaving 10 bases between. This CDR3 is built from 14 residues. As DNA, the CDR3 is TGTGCTAGTGGTTTACCAGGGCTAGGAAACACCATATATTTT. Residues: CASGLPGLGNTIYF. Based on the CDR3 plus reference TRBV12-5 and TRBJ1-3, the full variable domain is DARVTQTPRHKVTEMGQEVTMRCQPILGHNTVFWYRQTMMQGLELLAYFRNRAPLDDSGMPKDRFSAEMPDATLATLKIQPSEPRDSAVYFCASGLPGLGNTIYFGEGSWLTVV.

The chain has TRBV6-1 and TRBJ2-7; 9 bases agree with TRBD1. The germline V gene encodes CDR1 MNHNS and CDR2 SASEGT. V was pared by 5 bases and J by 0 bases, with 5 bases of the junction left unmatched. The CDR3 has 15 amino acids. The chain's CDR3 is CASSMGQGPSYEQYV. In nucleotides, the CDR3 is TGTGCCAGCAGTATGGGACAGGGCCCCTCCTACGAGCAGTACGTC.

The chain joins TRBV27 to TRBJ2-1, with D possibly being TRBD1 (6 bases). The germline V gene encodes CDR1 MNHEY and CDR2 SMNVEV (reference sequence). The V and J ends lost 9 bases and 5 bases respectively, with 20 bases between them. CDR3 length: 15 residues. CDR3 sequence reads: CASQAGALGNNEQFF. The CDR3 nucleotides read TGTGCCAGTCAGGCAGGGGCTTTGGGGAACAATGAGCAGTTCTTC.